Following are 28 T cell receptor beta chains from one sample sequenced in a study of T cell responses to AZD1222 COVID-19 vaccine. TCRdb's table, derived via immunoSEQ multiplex PCR, lists solely in-frame clones and lacks some. The sample carries 55,000 to 65,000 clones, approximately 83% recorded once. The sample consisted of peripheral blood, taken on day 0 of AZD1222 vaccination. The receptor set was obtained from an adult in good health.

The chain uses TRBV18 and TRBJ1-1; 7 nucleotides line up with TRBD1. The CDR3 is 15 amino acids. Germline V gene lookup returns CDR1 KGHSH and CDR2 LQKENI. Trimming cost V 1 base and J 1 base; bases outside gene matches: 3. The CDR3 reads CASSPLGQKNTEAFF. CDR3 sequence (DNA): TGTGCCAGCTCACCACTGGGACAGAAGAACACTGAAGCTTTCTTT.

This clone showed up just once. This rearrangement joins TRBV3-1 (or the pseudogene TRBV3-2) to TRBJ1-6; D is perhaps TRBD1 (5 bases). V lost 1 base and J 7 bases, leaving 5 bases between the germline ends. The CDR3 is 13 amino acids. Germline values: CDR1 LGHDT, CDR2 YNNKEL (reference sequence). The CDR3 region is CASSQGQNSPLHF. The CDR3 DNA reads TGTGCCAGCAGCCAAGGACAGAATTCACCCCTCCACTTT.

The rearrangement uses TRBV28 and TRBJ1-6, with a tentative D call TRBD1 (6 bases). This CDR3 contains 15 residues. Germline V gene lookup returns CDR1 MDHEN and CDR2 SYDVKM. V lost 6 bases and J lost 6, with 15 bases in between. CDR3 residues: CASRIPQGTNSPLHF. CDR3 sequence (DNA): TGTGCCAGCAGAATTCCACAGGGTACTAATTCACCCCTCCACTTT.

This rearrangement joins TRBV19 to TRBJ1-5, with a weak D call TRBD1 (5 bases). The length of the CDR3 is 15 residues. Looked up from germline, CDR1 is LNHDA and CDR2 is SQIVND (reference sequence). Trimming removed 1 base from V and 1 base from J, with 8 bases in between. The CDR3: CASSIGGASNQPQHF. The CDR3 DNA is TGTGCCAGTAGTATAGGTGGGGCCAGCAATCAGCCCCAGCATTTT.

This clone was recorded many times. The chain is built from TRBV27 and TRBJ1-6, with a possible D match to TRBD1 (5 bases). The CDR3 has 12 amino acids. V was clipped by 6 bases and J by 12 bases, with 12 bases between them. In germline, CDR1 is MNHEY, CDR2 SMNVEV (reference sequence). This CDR3 is CASRYLQGPLHF. CDR3 in DNA: TGTGCCAGCAGATATCTTCAGGGACCCCTCCACTTT.

The J gene is TRBJ1-2, the V gene TRBV19; D gene ambiguous. The CDR3 runs 17 residues. Germline V gene data show CDR1 as LNHDA and CDR2 as SQIVND (reference sequence). Deletions cut 7 bases from V and 1 base from J, with 22 bases between. The CDR3 spells CASNNRRSTLINYGYTF. CDR3 in DNA: TGTGCCAGTAACAATAGGCGGTCGACACTCATTAACTATGGCTACACCTTC.

The chain uses TRBV12-3 or TRBV12-4 and TRBJ1-5, with D hard to call. The length of the CDR3 is 13 residues. The V end was cut by 4 bases, the J end by 7 bases, with 11 bases between. CDR3 in amino acids: CASSSSLIQPQHF. The CDR3 nucleotides are TGTGCCAGCAGTTCCTCTTTGATCCAGCCCCAGCATTTT.

The chain recombines TRBV29-1 with TRBJ1-2, with 10 positions matching TRBD1. The CDR3 is 11 residues long. V shed 6 bases, J shed 6 bases, and the junction held 1 base outside the gene matches. Germline-derived CDR1 and CDR2 are SQVTM and ANQGSEA. CDR3 protein: CSVGQGDGYTF. The CDR3 coding sequence is TGCAGCGTCGGACAGGGGGATGGCTACACCTTC.

The rearrangement uses TRBV5-4 and TRBJ2-1; D is uncertain. The CDR3 extends over 15 amino acids. The germline V and J ends were trimmed by 4 bases and 3 bases, with 14 bases remaining between them. Germline CDR1 and CDR2: SGHNT and YYREEE (reference sequence). CDR3 DNA: TGTGCCAGCAGCCCGGGCGGTACTAACTACAATGAGCAGTTCTTC. Residues: CASSPGGTNYNEQFF.

This rearrangement joins TRBV5-1 to TRBJ1-2; perhaps TRBD1 as D (5 bases). V lost 6 bases to trimming and J lost 3 bases, with 12 bases between them. Per the germline V gene, CDR1 is SGHRS and CDR2 is YFSETQ. The length of the CDR3 is 13 residues. The CDR3 DNA sequence: TGCGCCAGCAACGCCGGGACCGACTATGGCTACACCTTC. Protein: CASNAGTDYGYTF.

The CDR3: CASSLGQGAWETQYF. The CDR3 DNA follows: TGTGCCAGCAGCTTGGGGCAGGGGGCGTGGGAGACCCAGTACTTC. This sequence joins TRBV5-4 and TRBJ2-5, with TRBD1 identical over 8 bases. V dropped 0 bases and J dropped 5; count of bases not matched to a gene: 6. This CDR3 contains 15 residues. Germline V gene data show CDR1 as SGHNT and CDR2 as YYREEE (reference sequence).

This clone was detected only once. V is TRBV5-1 and J is TRBJ1-1; D perhaps matches TRBD1 (5 bases). Trimming shortened V by 4 bases and J by 7 bases, and 14 bases separated the two germline ends. Germline-derived CDR1 and CDR2 are SGHRS and YFSETQ. CDR3 length: 13 residues. CDR3 in amino acids: CASSLTGLHEAFF. The DNA of the CDR3 is TGCGCCAGCAGCCTAACAGGCCTCCATGAAGCTTTCTTT.

This clone was recorded a few times. The chain recombines TRBV25-1 with TRBJ1-2; TRBD1 matches 7 bases. After removal of 8 bases from V and 5 bases from J, the junction contained 5 bases not matched to a gene. CDR1 is MGHDK, CDR2 SYGVNS, per germline. The CDR3 is 12 amino acids. Here the CDR3 DNA reads TGTGCCAGCGCCACACAGGGGTATGGCTACACCTTC. This gives the protein CASATQGYGYTF.

The chain couples TRBV28 to TRBJ1-2, with D possibly TRBD1 on 5 matching bases. The CDR3 length is 14 residues. Deletions cut 5 bases from V and 6 bases from J, with 16 bases between. CDR1 is MDHEN, CDR2 SYDVKM, per germline. The CDR3 loop is CASSPIARGNGYTF. The CDR3 coding sequence is TGTGCCAGCAGTCCTATAGCCCGGGGCAATGGCTACACCTTC.

The V call is TRBV30, the J call TRBJ1-5, with TRBD1 as a possible D gene (5 bases). Trimming cost V 2 bases and J 3 bases, with 11 bases left between them. The CDR3 totals 14 residues. Per the germline V gene, CDR1 is GTSNPN and CDR2 is SVGIG (reference sequence). The CDR3 loop is CAWSWGWDNQPQHF. The CDR3 coding sequence is TGTGCCTGGAGTTGGGGGTGGGACAATCAGCCCCAGCATTTT. The full variable domain, completed using reference TRBV30 and TRBJ1-5, is SQTIHQWPATLVQPVGSPLSLECTVEGTSNPNLYWYRQAAGRGLQLLFYSVGIGQISSEVPQNLSASRPQDRQFILSSKKLLLSDSGFYLCAWSWGWDNQPQHFGDGTRLSIL.

The chain employs TRBV29-1 and TRBJ1-2; no definite D call. The CDR3 consists of 11 residues. The V gene lost 3 bases and the J gene lost 4 bases, with 6 bases spanning the gap. Germline V gene sequence: CDR1 SQVTM, CDR2 ANQGSEA. This CDR3 is CSVDKRYGYTF. As DNA, the CDR3 is TGCAGCGTTGACAAGCGCTATGGCTACACCTTC. The full variable domain, in which reference TRBV29-1 and TRBJ1-2 provide the parts outside the CDR3, is SAVISQKPSRDICQRGTSLTIQCQVDSQVTMMFWYRQQPGQSLTLIATANQGSEATYESGFVIDKFPISRPNLTFSTLTVSNMSPEDSSIYLCSVDKRYGYTFGSGTRLTVV.

J is TRBJ1-1 and V is TRBV19; no reliable D call. The V gene's germline CDR1 is LNHDA and CDR2 SQIVND (reference sequence). The CDR3 has 14 amino acids. V was trimmed by 2 bases and J by 7 bases, leaving 14 bases between them. CDR3 nucleotides: TGTGCCAGTAGTATACCCTTACAAGGAAATGAAGCTTTCTTT. Translation gives CASSIPLQGNEAFF.

This clone was detected once. The chain recombines TRBV2 with TRBJ1-2, with TRBD1 as a possible D gene (5 bases). CDR3 length: 13 residues. V lost 6 bases, J lost 7 bases, and 15 bases lay in between. CDR1 and CDR2 (germline): SNHLY, FYNNEI. Written as DNA, the CDR3 is TGTGCCAGCAGGCGGGACGGCGACAGTGGCTACACCTTC. Protein sequence: CASRRDGDSGYTF.

This clone was seen only a few times. The CDR3: CASSFGSSYNEQFF. CDR3 DNA sequence: TGTGCCAGCAGTTTCGGGAGCTCCTACAATGAGCAGTTCTTC. The V call is TRBV28, the J call TRBJ2-1; D may be TRBD2 (6 bases). V was shortened by 3 bases and J by 0 bases, with 6 bases between the two germline ends. The CDR3 sequence is 14 residues long. Looked up from germline, CDR1 is MDHEN and CDR2 is SYDVKM.

The chain recombines TRBV28 with TRBJ1-5; D is undetermined. Trimming cost V 3 bases and J 6 bases, with 15 bases left between them. The CDR3 extends over 15 amino acids. Germline V gene lookup returns CDR1 MDHEN and CDR2 SYDVKM. The CDR3 reads CASSFSPPWGQPQHF. The CDR3 DNA is TGTGCCAGCAGTTTTAGTCCCCCGTGGGGTCAGCCCCAGCATTTT.

The V gene is TRBV5-6, the J gene TRBJ2-6; D gene uncertain. CDR1 and CDR2 from the germline V gene are SGHDT and YYEEEE. V lost 0 bases to trimming and J lost 0 bases, with 4 bases between them. The CDR3 is 15 residues long. The CDR3 region is CASSLVGSGANVLTF. The CDR3 coding sequence is TGTGCCAGCAGCTTGGTGGGCTCTGGGGCCAACGTCCTGACTTTC.

This chain connects TRBV3-1 (or the pseudogene TRBV3-2) to TRBJ2-5; D is unclear. The CDR3 length is 15 residues. Germline CDR1 and CDR2: LGHDT and YNNKEL (reference sequence). V gave up 0 bases and J gave up 4 bases, with 12 bases separating them. CDR3 sequence: CASSQDLARRETQYF. The DNA of the CDR3 is TGTGCCAGCAGCCAAGATTTGGCTAGACGAGAGACCCAGTACTTC.

This chain links TRBV6-5 with TRBJ1-5; a weak D match, TRBD1 (6 bases). The germline CDR1 and CDR2 sequences are MNHEY and SVGAGI. This CDR3 contains 13 residues. V shed 6 bases and J shed 5 bases, with 11 bases lying between them. In DNA, the CDR3 is TGTGCCAGCAGCCGGGGGGCCCATCAGCCCCAGCATTTT. Protein product: CASSRGAHQPQHF.

The chain uses TRBV4-1 and TRBJ1-2; D call uncertain. This CDR3 comprises 14 residues. The V end lost 2 bases, the J end lost 8 bases, and 15 bases lay between the germline ends. Germline V gives CDR1 MGHRA, CDR2 YSYEKL. The CDR3 DNA reads as TGCGCCAGCAGCCAATCGAGTCCTCTTGAGGGCTACACCTTC. Its protein product is CASSQSSPLEGYTF.

The chain has TRBV15 and TRBJ1-5; unclear D gene. Germline CDR1 and CDR2: LNHNV and YYDKDF (reference sequence). V was cut by 0 bases and J by 6 bases, with 12 bases left in between. There are 15 residues in the CDR3. The CDR3 DNA reads TGTGCCACCAGCAGAGATTACAAACTCGGTCAGCCCCAGCATTTT. This encodes CATSRDYKLGQPQHF.

The chain uses TRBV30 and TRBJ1-6; 12 nucleotides match TRBD1. The V and J ends lost 3 bases and 10 bases, in that order; junction bases with no gene match: 7. The germline CDR1 and CDR2 sequences are GTSNPN and SVGIG (reference sequence). The CDR3 spans 15 residues. CDR3 sequence: CAWRAGTGGSSPLHF. In nucleotides, the CDR3 is TGTGCCTGGAGAGCCGGGACAGGGGGCAGCTCACCCCTCCACTTT.

On this clone itself: The junction shows a germline mismatch at one end, possibly a read error. The rearrangement uses TRBV7-7 and TRBJ2-2; 9 bases map to TRBD2. The CDR3 consists of 15 residues. Germline V gene lookup returns CDR1 SSHAT and CDR2 FNYEAQ (reference sequence). DNA for the CDR3: TGTGCTAGCAGCAAGGTAGCGGGGGACACCGGGGAGCTGTTTTTT. Amino acid sequence: CASSKVAGDTGELFF.

The chain recombines TRBV5-6 with TRBJ1-5; D possibly corresponds to TRBD1 (5 bases). Deletions cut 0 bases from V and 4 bases from J, with 14 bases between. CDR3 size: 16 residues. Looked up from germline, CDR1 is SGHDT and CDR2 is YYEEEE. The CDR3 here is CASSLAAGDRNQPQHF. CDR3 sequence (DNA): TGTGCCAGCAGCTTGGCCGCGGGGGATCGAAATCAGCCCCAGCATTTT.